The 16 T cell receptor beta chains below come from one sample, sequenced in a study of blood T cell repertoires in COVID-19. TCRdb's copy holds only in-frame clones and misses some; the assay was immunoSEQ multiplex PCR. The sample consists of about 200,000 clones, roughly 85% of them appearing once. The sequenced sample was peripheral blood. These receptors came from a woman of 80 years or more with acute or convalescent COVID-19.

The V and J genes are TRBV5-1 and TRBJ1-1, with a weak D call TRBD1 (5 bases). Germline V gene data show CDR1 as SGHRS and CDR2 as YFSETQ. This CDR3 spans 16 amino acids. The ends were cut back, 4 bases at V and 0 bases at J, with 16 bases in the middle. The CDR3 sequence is CASSRRAGGMNTEAFF. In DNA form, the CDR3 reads TGCGCCAGCAGCCGCAGGGCGGGGGGGATGAACACTGAAGCTTTCTTT.

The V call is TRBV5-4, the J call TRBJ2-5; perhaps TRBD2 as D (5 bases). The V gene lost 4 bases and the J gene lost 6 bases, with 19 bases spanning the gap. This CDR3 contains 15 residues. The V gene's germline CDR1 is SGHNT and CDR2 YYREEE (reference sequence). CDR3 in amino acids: CASSAGGRPRQTQYF. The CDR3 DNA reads TGTGCCAGCAGCGCGGGCGGACGGCCTCGGCAGACCCAGTACTTC.

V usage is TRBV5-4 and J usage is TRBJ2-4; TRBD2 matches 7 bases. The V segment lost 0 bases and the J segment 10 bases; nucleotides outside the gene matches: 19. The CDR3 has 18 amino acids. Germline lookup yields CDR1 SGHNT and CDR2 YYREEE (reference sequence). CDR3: CASSLGDGQGGSWGIQYF. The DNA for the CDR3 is TGTGCCAGCAGCTTGGGAGACGGTCAGGGCGGGAGCTGGGGGATTCAGTACTTC.

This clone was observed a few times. The DNA of the CDR3 is TGTGCCAGCAGTTACTCAATCATGGTGGCGGGGAGCACAGATACGCAGTATTTT. Amino acid sequence: CASSYSIMVAGSTDTQYF. The chain is built from TRBV6-2 or TRBV6-3 and TRBJ2-3; tentative D call: TRBD2 (6 bases). The V end lost 0 bases, the J end lost 0 bases, and 16 bases lay between the germline ends. CDR1 is MNHEY and CDR2 is SVGEGT in the germline V gene. The CDR3 has 18 residues.

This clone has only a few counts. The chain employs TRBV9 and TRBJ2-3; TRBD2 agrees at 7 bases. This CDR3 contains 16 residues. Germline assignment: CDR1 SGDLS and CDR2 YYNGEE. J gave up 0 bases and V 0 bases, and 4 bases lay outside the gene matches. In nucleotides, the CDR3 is TGTGCCAGCAGCGTAGCGGCGGGAGCTAGCACAGATACGCAGTATTTT. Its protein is CASSVAAGASTDTQYF.

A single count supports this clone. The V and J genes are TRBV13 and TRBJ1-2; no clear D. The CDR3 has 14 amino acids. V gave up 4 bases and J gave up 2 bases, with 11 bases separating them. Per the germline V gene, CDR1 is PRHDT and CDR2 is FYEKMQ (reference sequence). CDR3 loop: CASSSRDGNYGYTF. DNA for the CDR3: TGTGCCAGCAGCTCGAGGGATGGCAACTATGGCTACACCTTC.

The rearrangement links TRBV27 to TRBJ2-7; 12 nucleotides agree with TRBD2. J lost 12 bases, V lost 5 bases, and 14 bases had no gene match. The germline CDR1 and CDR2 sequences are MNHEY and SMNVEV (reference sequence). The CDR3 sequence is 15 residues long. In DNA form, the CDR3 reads TGTGCCAGCAGTCGGTTGGCTAGCGGGAGGGCCGAGTGGTACTTC. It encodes CASSRLASGRAEWYF.

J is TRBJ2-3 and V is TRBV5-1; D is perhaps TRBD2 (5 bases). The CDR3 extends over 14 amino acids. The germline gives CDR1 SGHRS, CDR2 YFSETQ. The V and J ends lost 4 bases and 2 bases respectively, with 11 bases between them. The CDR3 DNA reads TGCGCCAGCAGCCGAGAGGGATTCACAGATACGCAGTATTTT. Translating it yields CASSREGFTDTQYF.

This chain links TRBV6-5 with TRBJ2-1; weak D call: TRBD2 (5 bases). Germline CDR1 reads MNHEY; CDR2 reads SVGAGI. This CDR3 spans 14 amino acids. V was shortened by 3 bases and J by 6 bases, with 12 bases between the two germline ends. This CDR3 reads CASSYLATFNEQFF. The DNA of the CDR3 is TGTGCCAGCAGTTATCTAGCCACTTTCAATGAGCAGTTCTTC.

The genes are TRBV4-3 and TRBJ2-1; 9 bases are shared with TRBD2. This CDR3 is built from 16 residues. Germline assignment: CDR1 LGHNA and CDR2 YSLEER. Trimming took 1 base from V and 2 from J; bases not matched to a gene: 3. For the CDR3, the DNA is TGCGCCAGCAGCCAAGTTTTAGCGGGAGCCTACAATGAGCAGTTCTTC. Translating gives CASSQVLAGAYNEQFF.

The CDR3 DNA reads TGTGCCAGCAGCGTAGCTAAAGACAGGGTTGGTGAAAAACTGTTTTTT. Its translation is CASSVAKDRVGEKLFF. The rearrangement uses TRBV9 and TRBJ1-4, with TRBD1 matching over 7 bases. Germline CDR1 SGDLS, CDR2 YYNGEE. CDR3 length: 16 residues. V lost 0 bases and J lost 7; bases outside the gene matches: 9.

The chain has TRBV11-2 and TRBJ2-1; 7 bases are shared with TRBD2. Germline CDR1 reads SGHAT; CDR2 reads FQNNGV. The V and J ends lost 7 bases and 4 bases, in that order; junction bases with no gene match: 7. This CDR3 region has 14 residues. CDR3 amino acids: CASMPGLSYNEQFF. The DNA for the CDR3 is TGTGCCAGCATGCCGGGACTAAGTTACAATGAGCAGTTCTTC.

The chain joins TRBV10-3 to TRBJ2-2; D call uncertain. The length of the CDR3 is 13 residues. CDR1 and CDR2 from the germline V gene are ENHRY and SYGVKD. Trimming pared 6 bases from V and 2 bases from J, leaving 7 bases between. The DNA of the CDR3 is TGTGCCATCAGGTACAGAAACACCGGGGAGCTGTTTTTT. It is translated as CAIRYRNTGELFF.

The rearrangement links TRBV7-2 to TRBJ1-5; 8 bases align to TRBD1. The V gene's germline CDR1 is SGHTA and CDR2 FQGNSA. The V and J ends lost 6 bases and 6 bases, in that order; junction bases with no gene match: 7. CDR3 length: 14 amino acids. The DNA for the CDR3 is TGTGCCAGCAGTTTCGACAGGGGAAGTCAGCCCCAGCATTTT. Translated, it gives CASSFDRGSQPQHF.

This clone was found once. This CDR3 reads CASRTSGRAIFYEQYF. The CDR3 coding sequence is TGTGCCAGCAGGACTAGCGGGAGGGCCATATTCTACGAGCAGTACTTC. The genes are TRBV9 and TRBJ2-7; the match to TRBD2 covers 14 bases. This CDR3 is built from 16 residues. V shed 5 bases, J shed 3 bases, and the junction held 7 bases outside the gene matches. Germline CDR1 and CDR2: SGDLS and YYNGEE.

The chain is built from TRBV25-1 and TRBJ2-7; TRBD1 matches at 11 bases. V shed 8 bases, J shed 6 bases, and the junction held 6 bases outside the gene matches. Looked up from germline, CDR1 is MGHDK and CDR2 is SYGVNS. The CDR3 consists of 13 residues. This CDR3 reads CASQRGTGGEQYF. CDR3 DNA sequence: TGTGCCAGCCAAAGAGGGACAGGGGGCGAGCAGTACTTC.